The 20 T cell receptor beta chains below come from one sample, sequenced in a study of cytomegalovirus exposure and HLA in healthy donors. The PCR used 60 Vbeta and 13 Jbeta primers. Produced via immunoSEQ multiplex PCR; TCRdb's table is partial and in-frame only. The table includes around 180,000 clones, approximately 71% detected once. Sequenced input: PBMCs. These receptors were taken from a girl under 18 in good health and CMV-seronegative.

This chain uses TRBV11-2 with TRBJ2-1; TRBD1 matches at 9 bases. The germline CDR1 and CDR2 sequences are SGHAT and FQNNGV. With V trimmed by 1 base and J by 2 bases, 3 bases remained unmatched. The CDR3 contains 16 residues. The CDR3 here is CASSLVGTGTYNEQFF. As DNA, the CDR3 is TGTGCCAGCAGCTTAGTAGGGACAGGGACCTACAATGAGCAGTTCTTC.

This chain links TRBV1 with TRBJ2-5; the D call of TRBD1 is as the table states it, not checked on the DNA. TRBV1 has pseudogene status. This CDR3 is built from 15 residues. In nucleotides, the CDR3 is TGCACCAGCAGCCTTCGGACAGGGAGGGAGGAGACCCAGTACTTC. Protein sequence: CTSSLRTGREETQYF.

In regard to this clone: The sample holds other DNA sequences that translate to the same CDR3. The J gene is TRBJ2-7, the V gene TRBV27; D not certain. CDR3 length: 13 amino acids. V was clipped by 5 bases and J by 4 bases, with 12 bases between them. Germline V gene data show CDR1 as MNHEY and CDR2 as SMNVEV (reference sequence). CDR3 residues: CASSPRVSYEQYF. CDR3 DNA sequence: TGTGCCAGCAGTCCCCGGGTCTCTTACGAGCAGTACTTC.

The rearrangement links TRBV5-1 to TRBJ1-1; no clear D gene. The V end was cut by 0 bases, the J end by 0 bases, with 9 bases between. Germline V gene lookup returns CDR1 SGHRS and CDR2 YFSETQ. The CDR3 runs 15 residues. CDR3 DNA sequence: TGCGCCAGCAGCTTGGTGAGAGGTATGAACACTGAAGCTTTCTTT. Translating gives CASSLVRGMNTEAFF.

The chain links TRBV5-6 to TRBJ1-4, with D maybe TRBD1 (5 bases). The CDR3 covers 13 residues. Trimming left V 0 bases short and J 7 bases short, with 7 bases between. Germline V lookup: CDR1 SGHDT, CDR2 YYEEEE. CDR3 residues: CASSLVGAEKLFF. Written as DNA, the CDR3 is TGTGCCAGCAGCTTGGTAGGGGCTGAAAAACTGTTTTTT.

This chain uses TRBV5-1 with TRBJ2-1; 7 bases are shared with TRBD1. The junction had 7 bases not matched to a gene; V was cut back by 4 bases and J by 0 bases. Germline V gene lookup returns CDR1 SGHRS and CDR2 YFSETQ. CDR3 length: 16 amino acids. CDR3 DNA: TGCGCCAGCAGCCGGGACAGTTCGAGCTCCTACAATGAGCAGTTCTTC. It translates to CASSRDSSSSYNEQFF.

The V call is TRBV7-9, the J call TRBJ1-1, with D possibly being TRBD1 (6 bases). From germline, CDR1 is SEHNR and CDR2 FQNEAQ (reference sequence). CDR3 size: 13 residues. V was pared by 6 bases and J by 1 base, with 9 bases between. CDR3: CASRPTGNTEAFF. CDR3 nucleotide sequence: TGTGCCAGCAGACCGACAGGGAACACTGAAGCTTTCTTT.

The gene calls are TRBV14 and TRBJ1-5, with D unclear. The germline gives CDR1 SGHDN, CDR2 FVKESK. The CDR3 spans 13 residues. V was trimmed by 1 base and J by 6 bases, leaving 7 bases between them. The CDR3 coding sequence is TGTGCCAGCAGCCAAGGAGGGATTCAGCCCCAGCATTTT. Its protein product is CASSQGGIQPQHF.

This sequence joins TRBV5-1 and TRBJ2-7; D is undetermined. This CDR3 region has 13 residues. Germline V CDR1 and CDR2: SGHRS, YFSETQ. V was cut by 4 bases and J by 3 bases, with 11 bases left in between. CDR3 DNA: TGCGCCAGCAGCCAGCAGGAAAACTACGAGCAGTACTTC. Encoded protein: CASSQQENYEQYF.

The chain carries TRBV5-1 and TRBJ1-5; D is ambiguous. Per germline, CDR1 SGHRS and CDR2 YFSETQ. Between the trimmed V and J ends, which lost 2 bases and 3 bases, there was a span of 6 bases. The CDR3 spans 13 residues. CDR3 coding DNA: TGCGCCAGCAGCTTCGGGGACAATCAGCCCCAGCATTTT. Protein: CASSFGDNQPQHF.

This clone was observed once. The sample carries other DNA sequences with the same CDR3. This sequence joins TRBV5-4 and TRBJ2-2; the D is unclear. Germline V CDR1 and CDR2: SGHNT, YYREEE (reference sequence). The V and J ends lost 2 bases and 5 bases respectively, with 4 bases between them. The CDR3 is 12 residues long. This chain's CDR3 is CASSFSTGELFF. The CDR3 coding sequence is TGTGCCAGCAGCTTCAGTACCGGGGAGCTGTTTTTT. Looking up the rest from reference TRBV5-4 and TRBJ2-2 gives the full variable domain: ETGVTQSPTHLIKTRGQQVTLRCSSQSGHNTVSWYQQALGQGPQFIFQYYREEENGRGNFPPRFSGLQFPNYSSELNVNALELDDSALYLCASSFSTGELFFGEGSRLTVL.

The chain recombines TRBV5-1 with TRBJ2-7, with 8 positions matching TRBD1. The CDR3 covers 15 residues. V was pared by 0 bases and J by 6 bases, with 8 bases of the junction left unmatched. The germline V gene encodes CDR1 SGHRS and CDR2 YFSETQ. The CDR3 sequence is CASSLAGGAISEQYF. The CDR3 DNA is TGCGCCAGCAGCTTGGCAGGGGGCGCGATTAGCGAGCAGTACTTC.

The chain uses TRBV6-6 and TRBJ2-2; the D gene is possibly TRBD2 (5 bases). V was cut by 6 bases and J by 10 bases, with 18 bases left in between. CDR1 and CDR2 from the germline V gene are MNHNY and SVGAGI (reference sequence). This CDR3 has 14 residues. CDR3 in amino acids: CASSPWTGLVELFF. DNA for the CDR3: TGTGCCAGCAGCCCATGGACTGGTTTAGTGGAGCTGTTTTTT.

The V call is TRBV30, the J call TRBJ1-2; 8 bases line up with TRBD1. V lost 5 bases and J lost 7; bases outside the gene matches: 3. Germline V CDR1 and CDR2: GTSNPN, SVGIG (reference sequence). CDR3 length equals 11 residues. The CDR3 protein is CAWGQGSGYTF. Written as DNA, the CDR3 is TGTGCCTGGGGACAGGGAAGTGGCTACACCTTC.

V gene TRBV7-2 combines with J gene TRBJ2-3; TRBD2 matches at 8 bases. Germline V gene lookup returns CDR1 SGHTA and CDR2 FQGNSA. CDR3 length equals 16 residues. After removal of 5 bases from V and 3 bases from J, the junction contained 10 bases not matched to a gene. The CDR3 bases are TGTGCCAGCAGCCTAGGCGATGGCGGGGGGACAGATACGCAGTATTTT. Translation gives CASSLGDGGGTDTQYF.

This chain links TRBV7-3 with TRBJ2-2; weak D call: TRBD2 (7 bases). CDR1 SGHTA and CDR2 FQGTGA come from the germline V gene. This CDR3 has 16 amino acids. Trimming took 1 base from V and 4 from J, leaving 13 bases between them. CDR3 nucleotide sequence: TGTGCCAGCAGCTTAATGTCCGGGGGGCCCACCGGGGAGCTGTTTTTT. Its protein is CASSLMSGGPTGELFF. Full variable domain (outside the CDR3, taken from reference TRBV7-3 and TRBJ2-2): GAGVSQTPSNKVTEKGKYVELRCDPISGHTALYWYRQSLGQGPEFLIYFQGTGAADDSGLPNDRFFAVRPEGSVSTLKIQRTERGDSAVYLCASSLMSGGPTGELFFGEGSRLTVL.

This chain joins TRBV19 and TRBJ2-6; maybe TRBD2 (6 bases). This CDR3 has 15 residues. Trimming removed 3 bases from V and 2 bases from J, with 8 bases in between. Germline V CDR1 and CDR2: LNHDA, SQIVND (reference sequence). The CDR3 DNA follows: TGTGCCAGTAGTATCGGGGGACCTGGGGCCAACGTCCTGACTTTC. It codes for CASSIGGPGANVLTF.

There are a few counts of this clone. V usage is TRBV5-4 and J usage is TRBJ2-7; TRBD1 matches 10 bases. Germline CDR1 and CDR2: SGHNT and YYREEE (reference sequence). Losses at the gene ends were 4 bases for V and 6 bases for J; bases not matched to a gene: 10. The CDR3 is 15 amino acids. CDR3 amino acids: CASSPGLGQGIEQYF. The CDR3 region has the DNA TGTGCCAGCAGCCCCGGGTTGGGACAGGGGATCGAGCAGTACTTC.

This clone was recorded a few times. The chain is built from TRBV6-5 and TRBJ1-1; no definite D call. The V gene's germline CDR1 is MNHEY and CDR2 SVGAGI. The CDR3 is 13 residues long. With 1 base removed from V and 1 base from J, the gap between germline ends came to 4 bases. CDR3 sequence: CASSYLANTEAFF. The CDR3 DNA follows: TGTGCCAGCAGTTACTTGGCGAACACTGAAGCTTTCTTT.

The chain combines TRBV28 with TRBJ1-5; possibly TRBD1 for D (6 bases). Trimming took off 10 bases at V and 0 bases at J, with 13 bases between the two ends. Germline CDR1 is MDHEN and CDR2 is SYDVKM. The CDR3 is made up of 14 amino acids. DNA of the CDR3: TGTGCCACCTGGGACACCTATAGCAATCAGCCCCAGCATTTT. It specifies CATWDTYSNQPQHF.